The clone carrying this T cell receptor (beta chain) was observed a single time. Its matching antigen is unknown. Between the trimmed V and J ends, which lost 7 bases and 4 bases, there was a span of 13 bases. This CDR3 is 13 amino acids long. The germline CDR1 and CDR2 sequences are KGHSH and LQKENI. The data were obtained in a study of cytomegalovirus exposure and HLA in healthy donors. Study results and limitations: The authors enumerated over 150 TCR beta chains as linked to cytomegalovirus.

TCRdb's table, derived via immunoSEQ multiplex PCR, lists solely in-frame clones and lacks some. Of about 250,000 clones in the sample, more than 75% were seen once. Sample: PBMCs. This receptor was obtained from a man aged 18 to 35 in good health and CMV-seropositive. The rearrangement uses TRBV18 and TRBJ1-2, with D unresolved. CDR3: CASFSEVTYGYTF. The DNA of the CDR3 is TGTGCCAGCTTCTCGGAGGTGACCTATGGCTACACCTTC. The whole variable domain, filled in from reference TRBV18 and TRBJ1-2, reads NAGVMQNPRHLVRRRGQEARLRCSPMKGHSHVYWYRQLPEEGLKFMVYLQKENIIDESGMPKERFSAEFPKEGPSILRIQQVVRGDSAAYFCASFSEVTYGYTFGSGTRLTVV.